The rows below give T cell receptor beta chains drawn from one sample of a study of cytomegalovirus exposure and HLA in healthy donors. Some clones are missing from TCRdb's copy, which holds only in-frame ones; the method was immunoSEQ multiplex PCR. The data show under 150,000 clones, with over 75% seen just once and around 2.4% held by the top ten. Input material: PBMCs. The receptors stem from a male donor in good health and CMV-seronegative. Both conserved end residues are part of each CDR3. The D gene is left open where the match is weak. Clone size, where shown, is once, few, many, or a class for clones that have expanded.

>TRBV2|TRBJ2-3|TRBD2|.
CASTRLADSTDTQYF
TGTGCCAGCACGCGACTAGCGGATAGCACAGATACGCAGTATTTT
>TRBV5-4|TRBJ2-3|.|.
CASSLGVQIGDTQYF
TGTGCCAGCAGCTTAGGGGTCCAGATAGGGGATACGCAGTATTTT
>TRBV5-6|TRBJ1-5|TRBD1|.
CASSPGQGNQPRHF
TGTGCCAGCAGCCCCGGACAGGGTAATCAGCCCCGGCATTTT
>TRBV18|TRBJ1-1|.|.
CASSRTEGLIEAFF
TGTGCCAGCTCACGGACAGAAGGGCTTATTGAAGCTTTCTTT
>TRBV6-5|TRBJ2-7|.|.
CASTPRWGNEQYF
TGTGCCAGCACCCCCAGGTGGGGCAACGAGCAGTACTTC
>TRBV9|TRBJ2-1|TRBD2|.
CASSGEGSYNEQFF
TGTGCCAGCAGTGGGGAGGGCTCCTACAATGAGCAGTTCTTC
>TRBV29-1|TRBJ2-2|.|.
CSVEEGLGELFF
TGCAGCGTTGAAGAAGGACTCGGGGAGCTGTTTTTT
>TRBV6-5|TRBJ1-2|.|.
CASSPQGDYGYTF
TGTGCCAGCAGCCCACAGGGAGACTATGGCTACACCTTC
>TRBV5-1|TRBJ2-1|TRBD1|.
CASSSGQGGRHEQFF
TGCGCCAGCAGCTCGGGACAGGGCGGGCGACATGAGCAGTTCTTC
>TRBV7-9|TRBJ1-1|.|.
CASSKQGVTEAFF
TGTGCCAGCAGCAAACAGGGAGTCACTGAAGCTTTCTTT
>TRBV4-3|TRBJ1-1|TRBD1|.
CASSQRWTGAFRPLESKEAFF
TGCGCCAGCAGCCAAAGATGGACAGGGGCTTTTAGGCCACTAGAGTCCAAAGAAGCTTTCTTT
>TRBV11-3|TRBJ2-7|TRBD2|.
CASSFLAGDEQYF
TGTGCCAGCAGCTTCCTAGCGGGAGACGAGCAGTACTTC
>TRBV5-4|TRBJ2-7|TRBD1|.
CASSTRTGYEQYF
TGTGCCAGCAGCACCAGGACAGGGTACGAGCAGTACTTC
>TRBV5-1|TRBJ2-7|TRBD2|.
CASSLSGDYEQYF
TGCGCCAGCAGCTTAAGCGGGGACTACGAGCAGTACTTC
>TRBV29-1|TRBJ1-1|.|.
CSVGRGVGTEAFF
TGCAGCGTTGGGAGGGGAGTGGGGACTGAAGCTTTCTTT
>TRBV7-8|TRBJ2-7|TRBD1|once
CASSPGTGYEQYF
TGTGCCAGCAGCCCCGGGACAGGTTACGAGCAGTACTTC
>TRBV7-9|TRBJ1-1|TRBD1|.
CASNIGTGSDTEAFF
TGTGCCAGCAACATCGGGACAGGGTCTGACACTGAAGCTTTCTTT
>TRBV9|TRBJ2-1|TRBD2|.
CASSVGGGWGGSYNEQFF
TGTGCCAGCAGCGTAGGGGGAGGGTGGGGGGGCTCCTACAATGAGCAGTTCTTC
>TRBV4-3|TRBJ1-1|.|few
CASSRDEGGTEAFF
TGCGCCAGCAGCCGTGATGAAGGGGGCACTGAAGCTTTCTTT
>TRBV5-4|TRBJ2-5|TRBD2|.
CASSLTLAGTETQYF
TGTGCCAGCAGCTTGACGCTAGCGGGAACAGAGACCCAGTACTTC
>TRBV6-5|TRBJ2-2|TRBD2|.
CASRGLAGGTGELFF
TGTGCCAGCAGAGGACTAGCGGGAGGCACCGGGGAGCTGTTTTTT
>TRBV30|TRBJ1-1|.|.
CAWSVVAAEAFF
TGTGCCTGGAGTGTTGTTGCGGCAGAAGCTTTCTTT
>TRBV25-1|TRBJ2-3|.|.
CASSDTNYRNATDTQYF
TGTGCCAGCAGTGATACCAACTACCGGAACGCCACAGATACGCAGTATTTT
>TRBV6-6|TRBJ2-1|.|.
CASSYDSSYNEQFF
TGTGCCAGCAGTTACGACAGCTCCTACAATGAGCAGTTCTTC
>TRBV6-5|TRBJ2-1|TRBD1|few
CASSYGTGDNEQFF
TGTGCCAGCAGTTACGGGACAGGGGATAATGAGCAGTTCTTC
>TRBV6-6|TRBJ1-5|TRBD1|.
CASSPPGTGNQPQHF
TGTGCCAGCAGTCCCCCTGGGACAGGGAATCAGCCCCAGCATTTT
>TRBV6-5|TRBJ2-2|.|.
CASTSGQTGSGELFF
TGTGCCAGCACCTCGGGACAAACGGGTTCCGGGGAGCTGTTTTTT
>TRBV7-9|TRBJ2-1|TRBD2|.
CASSNLAGNYNEQFF
TGTGCCAGCAGCAACCTAGCGGGCAACTACAATGAGCAGTTCTTC
>TRBV27|TRBJ1-6|.|.
CASRPRQNSPLHF
TGTGCCAGCAGACCCCGACAGAATTCACCCCTCCACTTT
>TRBV5-5|TRBJ1-1|TRBD1|.
CASSLETGAYNEAFF
TGTGCCAGCAGCTTGGAGACAGGGGCGTATAATGAAGCTTTCTTT
>TRBV18|TRBJ2-1|.|.
CASSPSRGSENEQFF
TGTGCCAGCTCACCGTCACGGGGTTCGGAAAATGAGCAGTTCTTC
>TRBV6-5|TRBJ1-1|.|.
CASSYVLGSTEAFF
TGTGCCAGCAGTTACGTATTGGGGAGCACTGAAGCTTTCTTT
>TRBV11-2|TRBJ1-1|.|.
CASSLVGGDTEAFF
TGTGCCAGCAGCTTAGTCGGGGGGGACACTGAAGCTTTCTTT
>TRBV6-4|TRBJ2-1|TRBD2|.
CASRGFSSGHYNEQFF
TGTGCCAGCAGGGGGTTTTCTAGCGGACACTACAATGAGCAGTTCTTC
>TRBV29-1|TRBJ1-5|.|once
CSVEDPDQPQHF
TGCAGCGTTGAAGATCCCGATCAGCCCCAGCATTTT
>TRBV19|TRBJ2-5|TRBD2|.
CASSKGLAGGGQETQYF
TGTGCCAGTAGTAAAGGACTAGCGGGAGGAGGGCAAGAGACCCAGTACTTC
>TRBV7-2|TRBJ1-3|TRBD1|.
CASSFPRQGTGNTIYF
TGTGCCAGCAGCTTTCCGCGACAGGGTACAGGAAACACCATATATTTT
>TRBV4-3|TRBJ2-5|.|.
CASSQEGGETQYF
TGCGCCAGCAGCCAAGAAGGAGGAGAGACCCAGTACTTC
>TRBV6-5|TRBJ2-2|TRBD2|.
CASSYRTSGNTGELFF
TGTGCCAGCAGTTATCGGACTAGCGGGAACACCGGGGAGCTGTTTTTT
>TRBV10-3|TRBJ2-6|TRBD2|.
CAIRENDVAGSSGANVLTF
TGTGCCATAAGAGAAAACGATGTAGCGGGAAGCTCTGGGGCCAACGTCCTGACTTTC
>TRBV10-1|TRBJ2-7|.|.
CATLSGPHSYEQYF
TGCGCCACCTTAAGCGGGCCCCACTCCTACGAGCAGTACTTC
>TRBV12-5|TRBJ2-3|.|.
CASVRLGVADTQYF
TGTGCTAGTGTTAGACTAGGGGTTGCAGATACGCAGTATTTT